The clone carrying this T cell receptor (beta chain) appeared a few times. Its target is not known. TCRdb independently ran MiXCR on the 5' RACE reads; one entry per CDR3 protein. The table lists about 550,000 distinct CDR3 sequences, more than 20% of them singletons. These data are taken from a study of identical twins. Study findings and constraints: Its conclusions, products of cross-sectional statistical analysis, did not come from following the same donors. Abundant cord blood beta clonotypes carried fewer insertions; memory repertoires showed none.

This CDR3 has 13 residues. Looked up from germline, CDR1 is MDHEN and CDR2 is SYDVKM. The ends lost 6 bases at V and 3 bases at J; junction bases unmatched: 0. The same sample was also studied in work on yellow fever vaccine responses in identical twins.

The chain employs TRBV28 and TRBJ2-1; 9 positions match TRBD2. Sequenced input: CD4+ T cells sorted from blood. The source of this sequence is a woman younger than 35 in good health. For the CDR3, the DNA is TGTGCCAGCAGGACTAGCGGCTACAATGAGCAGTTCTTC. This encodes CASRTSGYNEQFF.